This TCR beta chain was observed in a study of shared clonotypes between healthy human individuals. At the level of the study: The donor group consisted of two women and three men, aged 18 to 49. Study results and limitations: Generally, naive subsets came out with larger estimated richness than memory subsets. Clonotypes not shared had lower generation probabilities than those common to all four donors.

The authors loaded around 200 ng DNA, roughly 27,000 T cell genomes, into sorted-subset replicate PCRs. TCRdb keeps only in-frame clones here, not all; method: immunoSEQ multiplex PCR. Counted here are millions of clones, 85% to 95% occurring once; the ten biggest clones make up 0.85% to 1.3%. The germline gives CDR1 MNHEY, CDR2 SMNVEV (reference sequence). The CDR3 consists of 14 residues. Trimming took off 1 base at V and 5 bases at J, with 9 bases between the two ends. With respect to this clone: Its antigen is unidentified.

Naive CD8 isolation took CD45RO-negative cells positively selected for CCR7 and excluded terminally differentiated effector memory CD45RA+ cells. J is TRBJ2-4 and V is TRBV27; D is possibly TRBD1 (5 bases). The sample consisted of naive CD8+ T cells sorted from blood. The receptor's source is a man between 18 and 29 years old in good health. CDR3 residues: CASSLLAGQNIQYF. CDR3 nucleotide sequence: TGTGCCAGCAGTTTATTGGCAGGGCAAAACATTCAGTACTTC.